The 14 T cell receptor beta chains in this list originate from one sample, sequenced in a study of a mutant IDH1 vaccine in newly diagnosed glioma. Their cognate antigens are unknown. Described time point: week 47, end of study. Mutant IDH1 20-mer peptide, at 300 ug, made up each vaccine dose, with topical imiquimod. Repertoires were generated with immunoSEQ multiplex PCR, while TCRdb's copy carries only in-frame clones and drops some. This table holds some 32,000 clones, about 92% found once. The sequencing here drew on PBMCs, taken from a glioma patient whose treatment included an IDH1 peptide vaccine. The receptors here all came from a man in his forties or fifties with glioma.

The chain is built from TRBV11-2 and TRBJ1-6; D uncertain. This CDR3 is 13 amino acids long. V was cut by 4 bases and J by 3 bases, with 4 bases left in between. Per the germline V gene, CDR1 is SGHAT and CDR2 is FQNNGV. The chain's CDR3 is CASSSDYNSPLHF. The DNA of the CDR3 is TGTGCCAGCAGCTCGGACTATAATTCACCCCTCCACTTT.

This chain links TRBV2 with TRBJ2-1; TRBD2 aligns across 7 bases. After removal of 1 base from V and 0 bases from J, the junction contained 6 bases not matched to a gene. Germline loops: CDR1 SNHLY, CDR2 FYNNEI. The CDR3 has 17 residues. DNA of the CDR3: TGTGCCAGCAGTGAAGGGCTCGGCGGGAGCTCCTACAATGAGCAGTTCTTC. Translated, it gives CASSEGLGGSSYNEQFF.

The genes are TRBV7-2 and TRBJ2-7; TRBD2 matches 13 bases. With 3 bases clipped from V and 2 bases from J, the junction kept 7 bases outside the gene matches. The CDR3 has 17 residues. CDR1 SGHTA and CDR2 FQGNSA come from the germline V gene. The CDR3 region is CASSLGLAGRYPYEQYF. The CDR3, as DNA: TGTGCCAGCAGCTTGGGACTAGCGGGACGGTACCCCTACGAGCAGTACTTC.

This clone was seen only a few times. This rearrangement joins TRBV11-1 to TRBJ1-6; 9 nucleotides agree with TRBD1. The CDR3 is 15 amino acids. V was pared by 4 bases and J by 9 bases, with 7 bases of the junction left unmatched. Per the germline V gene, CDR1 is SGHAT and CDR2 is FQDESV (reference sequence). CDR3 sequence reads: CASSSTGGTGSPLHF. Here the CDR3 DNA reads TGTGCCAGCAGCTCGACAGGGGGGACGGGTTCACCCCTCCACTTT.

The rearrangement links TRBV11-2 to TRBJ2-6, with 9 bases fitting TRBD2. The CDR3 length is 15 residues. With 11 bases clipped from V and 4 bases from J, the junction kept 9 bases outside the gene matches. Germline V CDR1 and CDR2: SGHAT, FQNNGV. The DNA of the CDR3 is TGTGCCTCTAGGACTAGCGCTGGGGGGGCCAACGTCCTGACTTTC. Its translation is CASRTSAGGANVLTF. Complete variable domain (other parts from reference TRBV11-2 and TRBJ2-6): EAGVAQSPRYKIIEKRQSVAFWCNPISGHATLYWYQQILGQGPKLLIQFQNNGVVDDSQLPKDRFSAERLKGVDSTLKIQPAKLEDSAVYLCASRTSAGGANVLTFGAGSRLTVL.

The chain couples TRBV5-5 to TRBJ1-1; D possibly corresponds to TRBD1 (5 bases). V was clipped by 9 bases and J by 3 bases, with 24 bases between them. From germline, CDR1 is SGHKS and CDR2 YYEKEE (reference sequence). The CDR3 has 16 amino acids. CDR3 in DNA: TGTGCCAACCCCCCGGAGAGGGGACCTGGGGACACTGAAGCTTTCTTT. It codes for CANPPERGPGDTEAFF. Supplemented by reference TRBV5-5 and TRBJ1-1, the full variable domain reads DAGVTQSPTHLIKTRGQQVTLRCSPISGHKSVSWYQQVLGQGPQFIFQYYEKEERGRGNFPDRFSARQFPNYSSELNVNALLLGDSALYLCANPPERGPGDTEAFFGQGTRLTVV.

The chain joins TRBV6-7 to TRBJ2-7, with D perhaps TRBD1 (6 bases). TRBV6-7 is noted as an ORF with a role that remains uncertain. CDR3 size: 18 residues. The V end lost 2 bases, the J end lost 0 bases, and 20 bases lay between the germline ends. CDR3 amino acids: CASSYRRDTCPSSYEQYV. CDR3 nucleotide sequence: TGTGCCAGCAGTTACCGCCGGGACACTTGTCCGAGCTCCTACGAGCAGTACGTC.

The V gene is TRBV6-1, the J gene TRBJ1-2, with D possibly being TRBD1 (6 bases). Germline-derived CDR1 and CDR2 are MNHNS and SASEGT. Trimming left V 2 bases short and J 3 bases short, with 16 bases between. The CDR3 totals 16 residues. This CDR3 is CASSELRGVGDYGYTF. The DNA for the CDR3 is TGTGCCAGCAGTGAATTAAGGGGGGTGGGCGACTATGGCTACACCTTC.

J is TRBJ2-2 and V is TRBV30, with D tentatively TRBD2 (6 bases). Germline V CDR1 and CDR2: GTSNPN, SVGIG (reference sequence). V was shortened by 3 bases and J by 3 bases, with 8 bases between the two germline ends. This CDR3 is 13 amino acids long. CDR3 in amino acids: CAWSGEDTGELFF. The DNA for the CDR3 is TGTGCCTGGAGCGGGGAGGACACCGGGGAGCTGTTTTTT.

The chain employs TRBV6-6 and TRBJ1-2; a possible D gene is TRBD1 (6 bases). V was trimmed by 2 bases and J by 0 bases, leaving 10 bases between them. The CDR3 is made up of 15 amino acids. The germline CDR1 and CDR2 sequences are MNHNY and SVGAGI (reference sequence). The CDR3 loop is CASSYEGGSNYGYTF. DNA for the CDR3: TGTGCCAGCAGTTACGAGGGGGGGTCTAACTATGGCTACACCTTC.

V gene TRBV28 combines with J gene TRBJ2-7; 8 nucleotides agree with TRBD2. J was trimmed by 2 bases and V by 2 bases; bases with no gene match: 2. Germline CDR1 and CDR2: MDHEN and SYDVKM. The CDR3 is 14 residues long. CDR3 loop: CASSLGGLAYEQYF. The CDR3 coding sequence is TGTGCCAGCAGTTTAGGGGGACTAGCCTACGAGCAGTACTTC.

The genes are TRBV6-4 and TRBJ2-3; 8 bases are shared with TRBD2. The junction had 6 bases not matched to a gene; V was cut back by 2 bases and J by 2 bases. The germline V gene has CDR1 MRHNA and CDR2 SNTAGT. The CDR3 covers 16 residues. The CDR3 DNA is TGTGCCAGCAGTGACGAGGCGGGGGGACCCACAGATACGCAGTATTTT. Protein product: CASSDEAGGPTDTQYF.

The V gene is TRBV7-2, the J gene TRBJ1-2; D not resolved. Trimming shortened V by 1 base and J by 1 base, and 7 bases separated the two germline ends. Germline V CDR1 and CDR2: SGHTA, FQGNSA. This CDR3 is 14 amino acids long. CDR3 region: CASSLGQNNYGYTF. CDR3 bases: TGTGCCAGCAGCTTAGGACAAAATAACTATGGCTACACCTTC.

This chain links TRBV7-2 with TRBJ1-5; tentative D call: TRBD1 (6 bases). This CDR3 is built from 13 residues. The ends were cut back, 5 bases at V and 4 bases at J, with 9 bases in the middle. Germline CDR1 is SGHTA and CDR2 is FQGNSA. The CDR3 loop is CASSIRGNQPQHF. In DNA, the CDR3 is TGTGCCAGCAGCATCAGGGGTAATCAGCCCCAGCATTTT.